The TCR beta chain described here comes from a study of T cell responses to AZD1222 COVID-19 vaccine. Looked up from germline, CDR1 is MNHEY and CDR2 is SVGAGI. Trimming stripped 4 bases from V and 6 bases from J, with 13 bases between. CDR3 length: 14 residues. Assay: immunoSEQ multiplex PCR; the TCRdb copy retains only in-frame clones and omits some. Of some 200,000 clones in the sample, over 90% were seen once. This chain uses TRBV6-5 with TRBJ1-5, with TRBD1 as a possible D gene (5 bases). The receptor comes from an adult in good health. Sequenced material: peripheral blood, taken on day 0 of AZD1222 vaccination. The CDR3 DNA reads TGTGCCAGCAGTTCGGGGGGGACGGGTCAGCCCCAGCATTTT. Amino acids: CASSSGGTGQPQHF.